These T cell receptor beta chains were read from a single sample in a study of T cell responses to AZD1222 COVID-19 vaccine. This table comes from immunoSEQ multiplex PCR, and its TCRdb copy is limited to in-frame clones, with some not included. This table has 60,000 to 80,000 clones, over 60% appearing once. The sample consisted of peripheral blood, taken 28 days after the second AZD1222 dose. The receptors shown here come from an adult who received the AZD1222 COVID-19 vaccine. The CDR3 runs from the conserved cysteine through the conserved F or W. D genes are given only for firm matches. The listing skips clone size in some rows; elsewhere it reads once, few, many or a size class.

j_call v_call d_call clone_size cdr3_nt cdr3_aa
TRBJ1-2 TRBV28 NA NA TGTGCCAGCAGTGTATTGGGGAACCGCAGTGGCTACACCTTC CASSVLGNRSGYTF
TRBJ2-7 TRBV7-3 TRBD1 NA TGTGCCAGCAGCCCGACAGGGGGCTGGGACGAGCAGTACTTC CASSPTGGWDEQYF
TRBJ1-2 TRBV10-3 TRBD1 NA TGTGCCATCAGTGCCGGACAGGGGGCGTATGGCTACACCTTC CAISAGQGAYGYTF
TRBJ2-3 TRBV3-1/TRBV3-2 TRBD2 NA TGTGCCAGCAGCCAGGGTCCGGGGGGGCCTGTAGATACGCAGTATTTT CASSQGPGGPVDTQYF
TRBJ1-1 TRBV18 TRBD1 NA TGTGCCAGCTCACCAAACAGGGGCACTGAAGCTTTCTTT CASSPNRGTEAFF
TRBJ2-3 TRBV6-4 NA NA TGTGCCAGCAGAGCCCGGGGGGCGGGCGCAGATACGCAGTATTTT CASRARGAGADTQYF
TRBJ1-3 TRBV29-1 TRBD1 few TGCAGCGTGGAAGGGACAGGCTCTGGAAACACCATATATTTT CSVEGTGSGNTIYF
TRBJ1-5 TRBV30 NA NA TGTGCCTGGAGTAGGGCAGGGAGTCAGCCCCAGCATTTT CAWSRAGSQPQHF
TRBJ1-1 TRBV5-4 TRBD1 few TGTGCCAGCAGCGGACGGGACAGGGGGGGCACTGAAGCTTTCTTT CASSGRDRGGTEAFF
TRBJ2-3 TRBV14 NA few TGTGCCAGCAGCCAAGATACGGCAGATACGCAGTATTTT CASSQDTADTQYF
TRBJ2-2 TRBV6-5 NA NA TGTGCCAGCAGTTACTTTCGGTCAGGGCAGAAACGGGAGCTGTTTTTT CASSYFRSGQKRELFF
TRBJ2-7 TRBV6-5 NA few TGTGCCCCCGAGGTGGGGCTTGCCTACGAGCAGTACTTC CAPEVGLAYEQYF
TRBJ1-3 TRBV14 NA NA TGTGCCAGCAGCCAAGTCCACTCTGGAAACACCATATATTTT CASSQVHSGNTIYF
TRBJ1-4 TRBV28 NA NA TGTGCCAGCAGTACCCCGGAAAAACTGTTTTTT CASSTPEKLFF
TRBJ2-7 TRBV5-1 TRBD1 NA TGCGCCAGCAGCTTAGAACAGGGGGCCTACGAGCAGTACTTC CASSLEQGAYEQYF
TRBJ2-2 TRBV10-3 NA few TGTGCCATCAGTCCCCGGACAGCTACGGACGGGGAGCTGTTTTTT CAISPRTATDGELFF
TRBJ1-6 TRBV5-6 TRBD1 NA TGTGCCAGCAGCTTGGGAGACTTTGGGACAGGGGTTACTTCACCCCTCCACTTT CASSLGDFGTGVTSPLHF
TRBJ1-1 TRBV9 NA NA TGTGCCAGCAGCGTAGAATGGGGCGACACTGAAGCTTTCTTT CASSVEWGDTEAFF
TRBJ2-1 TRBV7-9 NA NA TGTGCCAGCAGCTTAGCGCCGACATTTGGGCAGTTCTTC CASSLAPTFGQFF
TRBJ2-2 TRBV6-5 TRBD2 NA TGTGCCAGCAGTTATGGGGGAGGGACCGGGGAGCTGTTTTTT CASSYGGGTGELFF
TRBJ1-5 TRBV21-1 NA NA TGTGCCAGCAGCAATTGGTTCAGGGGCATCAATCAGCCCCAGCATTTT CASSNWFRGINQPQHF
TRBJ1-6 TRBV5-1 NA few TGCGCCAGCAGCTCGCGGGACTCCTATAATTCACCCCTCCACTTT CASSSRDSYNSPLHF
TRBJ2-3 TRBV6-5 TRBD1 NA TGTGCCAGCATATCCGGGACAGGGGCCACAGATACGCAGTATTTT CASISGTGATDTQYF
TRBJ2-2 TRBV18 NA NA TGTGCCAGCTCACTAGACCTCACCGGGGAGCTGTTTTTT CASSLDLTGELFF
TRBJ1-3 TRBV28 TRBD1 NA TGTGCCAGCGTAAACAGGGGGCTGGAAGGAAACACCATATATTTT CASVNRGLEGNTIYF
TRBJ1-6 TRBV30 TRBD1 once TGTGCCTGGACGAGCGGACAGGGTTTTTTTTCACCCCTCCACTTT CAWTSGQGFFSPLHF
TRBJ1-5 TRBV5-1 TRBD1 few TGCGCCAGCAGCTTGGAAGGGGGCGACGGTCAGCCCCAGCATTTT CASSLEGGDGQPQHF
TRBJ2-5 TRBV6-5 NA NA TGTGCCAGCAGCACCCAGGGGATCGACCAGTACTTC CASSTQGIDQYF
TRBJ1-1 TRBV7-2 NA NA TGTGCCAGCAGCCGGGGGGCTGCAGGGTACTTGAACACTGAAGCTTTCTTT CASSRGAAGYLNTEAFF
TRBJ1-4 TRBV6-6 NA NA TGTGCCGTGCAGTCTAATGAAAAACTGTTTTTT CAVQSNEKLFF
TRBJ2-3 TRBV10-2 NA NA TGCGCCAGCAGTGAGTCGAATCGCATGGGTGTGGGCACAGATACGCAGTATTTT CASSESNRMGVGTDTQYF
TRBJ1-1 TRBV5-1 TRBD1 NA TGCGCCAGCAGCTGGGGACAGGTTAGCATGAACACTGAAGCTTTCTTT CASSWGQVSMNTEAFF
TRBJ2-7 TRBV7-8 NA NA TGTGCCAGCAGCTTAGTTAGGGAGTCCTCCTACGAGCAGTACTTC CASSLVRESSYEQYF
TRBJ1-2 TRBV28 NA NA TGTGCCAGCAGGGAAAGTTTGGACTATGGCTACACCTTC CASRESLDYGYTF
TRBJ2-5 TRBV5-1 TRBD1 NA TGCGCCAGCAGCTGGCCGGGACAGCAAGAGACCCAGTACTTC CASSWPGQQETQYF
TRBJ2-6 TRBV28 NA NA TGTGCCAGCAACAAGGGGGGCGGGCCTGGGGCCAACGTCCTGACTTTC CASNKGGGPGANVLTF
TRBJ1-2 TRBV28 NA NA TGTGCCAGCAGTTTAGAGGCGGGATACGGCTATGGCTACACCTTC CASSLEAGYGYGYTF
TRBJ1-1 TRBV29-1 NA NA TGCAGCGTTGACCCAGGGGTCGGCACTGAAGCTTTCTTT CSVDPGVGTEAFF
TRBJ2-1 TRBV2 TRBD1 NA TGTGCCAGCGGGGAAGGGGGCGATGAGCAGTTCTTC CASGEGGDEQFF
TRBJ1-5 TRBV9 NA NA TGTGCCAGCAGCGAGCAGGGCGATCTCAATCAGCCCCAGCATTTT CASSEQGDLNQPQHF
TRBJ2-1 TRBV2 NA NA TGTGCCAGCAGTTACAGGGCCGCCTACAATGAGCAGTTCTTC CASSYRAAYNEQFF
TRBJ2-7 TRBV30 NA NA TGTGCCTGGAGTTGGAGGGATAGGACCTACGAGCAGTACTTC CAWSWRDRTYEQYF
TRBJ2-2 TRBV19 NA NA TGTGCCAGTACACGGCGGGACGGTAACACCGGGGAGCTGTTTTTT CASTRRDGNTGELFF
TRBJ1-4 TRBV7-2 NA NA TGTGCCACCGGCCAGGGGCAGGCACCTTATGAAAAACTGTTTTTT CATGQGQAPYEKLFF
TRBJ1-5 TRBV6-1 NA NA TGTGCCAGCAGTGAAGGCAGTACAGTAAATCAGCCCCAGCATTTT CASSEGSTVNQPQHF
TRBJ1-5 TRBV28 NA NA TGTGCCAGCAGTCAACAGGGTCAGCCCCAGCATTTT CASSQQGQPQHF
TRBJ2-1 TRBV2 NA NA TGTGCCAGCAGTGAGGTTCAGGGCCTTTACAATGAGCAGTTCTTC CASSEVQGLYNEQFF
TRBJ2-2 TRBV18 NA NA TGTGCCAGCTCGTTCAGTGATGGGACCGGGGAGCTGTTTTTT CASSFSDGTGELFF
TRBJ2-7 TRBV5-3 NA NA TGTGCCAGAAGCTTTGGGGGCAGGAATTATTTTGGGCTCTACGAGCAGTACTTC CARSFGGRNYFGLYEQYF
TRBJ2-1 TRBV28 TRBD1 NA TGTGCCAGCAGTTCCTGGGACAGGAGTTACAATGAGCAGTTCTTC CASSSWDRSYNEQFF
TRBJ2-3 TRBV3-1/TRBV3-2 NA NA TGTGCCAGCAGCCGACGGGAGTGGGGCACAGATACGCAGTATTTT CASSRREWGTDTQYF
TRBJ2-7 TRBV6-1 NA NA TGTGCCAGCAGTGATTTGGGGGCGCTTCGCGAGCAGTACTTC CASSDLGALREQYF
TRBJ1-2 TRBV30 NA NA TGTGCCTGGAGTGTACACCCACCGGCGGGGACCTATGGCTACACCTTC CAWSVHPPAGTYGYTF